The clone carrying this T cell receptor beta chain has a handful of counts. What it recognizes is unknown. TCRdb re-derived calls from the 5' RACE reads in MiXCR, one entry per CDR3 protein. Of roughly 1,500,000 distinct CDR3 sequences listed, 32% were seen once; the top ten hold around 0.3%. This entry comes from a study of identical twins. There are 15 residues in the CDR3. J lost 2 bases, V lost 4 bases, and 6 bases had no gene match. Germline V gene data show CDR1 as SGHRS and CDR2 as YFSETQ. Study results and limitations: Models underestimated TCR alpha sharing (out-of-frame) in monozygotic twins. With beta out-of-frame sequences, excess sharing by twins was weaker.

Everyone who gave samples was a healthy Caucasian. Specimen: cord blood. The chain is built from TRBV5-1 and TRBJ2-3; 8 bases fit TRBD2. The TCR originated in a newborn girl in good health. The CDR3, as DNA: TGCGCCAGCAGCCCTCCGGGAGGGGCCACAGATACGCAGTATTTT. Protein: CASSPPGGATDTQYF.